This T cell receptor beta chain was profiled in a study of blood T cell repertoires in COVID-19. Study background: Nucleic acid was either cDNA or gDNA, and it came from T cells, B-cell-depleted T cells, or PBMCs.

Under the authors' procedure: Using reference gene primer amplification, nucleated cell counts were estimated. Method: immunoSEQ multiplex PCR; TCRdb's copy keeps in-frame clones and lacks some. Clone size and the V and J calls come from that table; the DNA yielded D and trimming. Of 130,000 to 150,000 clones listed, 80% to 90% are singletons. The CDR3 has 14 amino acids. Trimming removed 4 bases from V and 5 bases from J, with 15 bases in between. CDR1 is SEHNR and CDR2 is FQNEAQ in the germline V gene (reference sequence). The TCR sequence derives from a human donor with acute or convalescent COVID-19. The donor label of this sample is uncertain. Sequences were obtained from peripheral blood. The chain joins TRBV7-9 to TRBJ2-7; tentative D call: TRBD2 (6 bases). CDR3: CASSSEGRSHEQYV. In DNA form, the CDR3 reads TGTGCCAGCAGCTCAGAGGGGAGGTCGCACGAGCAGTACGTC.